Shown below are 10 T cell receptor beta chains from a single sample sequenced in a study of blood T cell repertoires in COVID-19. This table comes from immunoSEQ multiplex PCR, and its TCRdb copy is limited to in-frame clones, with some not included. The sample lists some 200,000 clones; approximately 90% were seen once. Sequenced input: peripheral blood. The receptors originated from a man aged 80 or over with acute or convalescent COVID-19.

The CDR3 protein is CATSESQGQSPSQPQHF. The CDR3 nucleotides read TGTGCCACCAGTGAAAGCCAGGGACAGAGCCCAAGCCAGCCCCAGCATTTT. The chain uses TRBV24-1 and TRBJ1-5, with 7 bases matching TRBD1. V trimming: 4 bases; J trimming: 7 bases; junction bases outside the gene matches: 15. Looked up from germline, CDR1 is KGHDR and CDR2 is SFDVKD. The CDR3 totals 17 residues.

The CDR3 coding sequence is TGTGCCAGCAGCGGAGGGACTAGCGGGAGTTCCGGGGAGCTGTTTTTT. Encoded protein: CASSGGTSGSSGELFF. The chain joins TRBV28 to TRBJ2-2; TRBD2 matches at 14 bases. This CDR3 is built from 16 residues. Per the germline V gene, CDR1 is MDHEN and CDR2 is SYDVKM. Trimming cost V 6 bases and J 6 bases; bases outside gene matches: 6.

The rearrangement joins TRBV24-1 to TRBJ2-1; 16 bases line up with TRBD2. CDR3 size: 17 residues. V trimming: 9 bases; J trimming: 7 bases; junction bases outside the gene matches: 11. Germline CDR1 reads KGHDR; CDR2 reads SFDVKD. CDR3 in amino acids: CATEGTSGRVPWNEQFF. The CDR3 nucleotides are TGTGCCACCGAAGGGACTAGCGGGAGGGTCCCGTGGAATGAGCAGTTCTTC.

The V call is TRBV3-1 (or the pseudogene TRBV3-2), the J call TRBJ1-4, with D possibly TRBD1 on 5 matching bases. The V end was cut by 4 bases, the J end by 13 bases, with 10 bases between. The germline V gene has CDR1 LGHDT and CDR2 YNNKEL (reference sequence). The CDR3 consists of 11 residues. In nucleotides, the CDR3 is TGTGCCAGCAGCCTCCAGGGTCCACTGTTTTTT. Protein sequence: CASSLQGPLFF.

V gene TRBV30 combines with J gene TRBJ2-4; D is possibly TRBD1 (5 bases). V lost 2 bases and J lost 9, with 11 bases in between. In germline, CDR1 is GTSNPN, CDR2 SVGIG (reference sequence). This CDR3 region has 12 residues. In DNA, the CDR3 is TGTGCCTGGAGTCTACAGGACGGCATTCAGTACTTC. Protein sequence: CAWSLQDGIQYF.

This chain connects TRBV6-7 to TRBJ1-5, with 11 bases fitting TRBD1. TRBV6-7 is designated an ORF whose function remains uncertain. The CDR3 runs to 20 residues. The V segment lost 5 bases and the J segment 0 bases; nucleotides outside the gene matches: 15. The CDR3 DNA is TGTGCCAGCAGTCCTTACGGGACAGGGGGGACTCATTATAGCAATCAGCCCCAGCATTTT. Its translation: CASSPYGTGGTHYSNQPQHF.

The CDR3 protein is CASSPVSFSSGANVLTF. The CDR3 nucleotides are TGTGCCAGCAGTCCTGTCAGTTTCTCCTCTGGGGCCAACGTCCTGACTTTC. The chain combines TRBV6-6 with TRBJ2-6, with unresolved D. Germline V gene lookup returns CDR1 MNHNY and CDR2 SVGAGI (reference sequence). With 5 bases removed from V and 0 bases from J, the gap between germline ends came to 14 bases. This CDR3 spans 17 amino acids.

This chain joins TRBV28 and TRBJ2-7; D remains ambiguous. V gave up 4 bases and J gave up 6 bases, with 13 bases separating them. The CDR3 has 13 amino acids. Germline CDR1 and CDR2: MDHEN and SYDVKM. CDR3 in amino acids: CASSWVALGEQYF. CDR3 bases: TGTGCCAGCAGTTGGGTAGCCCTGGGCGAGCAGTACTTC.

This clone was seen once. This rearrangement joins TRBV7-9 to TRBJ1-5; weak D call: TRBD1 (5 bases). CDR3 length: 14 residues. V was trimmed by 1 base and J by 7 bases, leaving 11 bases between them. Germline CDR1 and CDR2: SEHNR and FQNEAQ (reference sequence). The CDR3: CASSLGPKGQPQHF. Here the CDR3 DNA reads TGTGCCAGCAGCTTAGGACCGAAGGGGCAGCCCCAGCATTTT.

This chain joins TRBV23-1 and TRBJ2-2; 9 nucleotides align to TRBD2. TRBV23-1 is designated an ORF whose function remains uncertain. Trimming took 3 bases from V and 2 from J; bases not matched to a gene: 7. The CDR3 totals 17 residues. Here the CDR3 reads CASSHSRLAANTGELFF. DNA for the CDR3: TGCGCCAGCAGTCATTCGCGACTAGCGGCCAACACCGGGGAGCTGTTTTTT.